Included here is one TCR beta chain sequence, with context. The target antigen is unknown. This entry belongs to a study of Ad26.COV2.S vaccination and SARS-CoV-2 variants. Across the whole study: Ad26.COV2.S was injected intramuscularly once or twice, 56 days apart. General observations from the study: After vaccination, substantial breadth of spike-specific CD8+ and CD4+ responses was reported.

The V segment lost 4 bases and the J segment 10 bases; nucleotides outside the gene matches: 7. Germline loops: CDR1 SQVTM, CDR2 ANQGSEA. The CDR3 loop spans 12 amino acids. Indicated treatment: roughly 20 received Ad26.COV2.S at low or high dose, single or two shots; five or six received placebo; per-sample allocation not given. Day 63 after the first injection of vaccine or placebo was the sampling time. An Ad26 vector that expressed Wuhan-strain SARS-CoV-2 spike constituted the vaccine. The table came from immunoSEQ multiplex PCR; TCRdb's copy has only in-frame clones and leaves some out. The sample yields some 460,000 clones, roughly 87% seen once.

This TCR was recovered from a person between 18 and 65 years old who received the Ad26.COV2.S COVID-19 vaccine or a placebo. This rearrangement joins TRBV29-1 to TRBJ1-1, with 9 bases lining up with TRBD1. The sample here was peripheral blood, taken in a trial of Ad26.COV2.S vaccine versus placebo. CDR3 residues: CSVGGQGLGAFF. The CDR3 bases are TGCAGCGTTGGGGGACAGGGTCTCGGAGCTTTCTTT.